The T cell receptor (beta chain) under discussion was sequenced for a study of blood T cell repertoires in COVID-19. Study overall: Samples representing acute and convalescent COVID-19 were sourced from the United States, Italy and Spain. Sources were T cells, B-cell-depleted T cells, or PBMCs; the material itself was cDNA or gDNA.

In the source study's methods: Estimates of nucleated cell counts were drawn from the amplification of reference gene primers. The repertoire was sequenced with immunoSEQ multiplex PCR; TCRdb's copy has only in-frame clones and lacks some. For V, J and clone size, that table is used; D and trimming come from the DNA. The sample yields around 280,000 clones, about 90% seen once. The CDR3 extends over 16 amino acids. Germline lookup yields CDR1 KGHSH and CDR2 LQKENI. V was shortened by 0 bases and J by 4 bases, with 15 bases between the two germline ends. The chain uses TRBV18 and TRBJ1-2; D might be TRBD1 (6 bases). The clonotype was recovered from a woman aged 25-40 years who had recovered from COVID-19. Sample: peripheral blood. CDR3 sequence: CASSPPDISGVYGYTF. The CDR3 DNA reads TGTGCCAGCTCACCACCGGACATCTCAGGGGTCTATGGCTACACCTTC.